This TCR beta chain was retrieved from a study of response to subunit inactivated influenza vaccine. Findings of the study overall: Authors suggested that a seasonal influenza vaccination recruits few new T cells each time.

TCRdb re-called the RT-PCR reads through MiXCR, storing one row per CDR3 protein. The sample has around 470,000 distinct CDR3 sequences; under 8.5% are singletons. This clonotype was detected once. Its matching antigen is unknown. This CDR3 spans 13 amino acids. Germline V CDR1 and CDR2: LGHNA, YSLEER. V lost 4 bases and J lost 1, with 7 bases in between. The receptor comes from a man between 50 and 70 years old who received an inactivated influenza vaccine. This chain joins TRBV4-3 and TRBJ1-1; D ambiguous. The source was PBMCs from blood, collected about 23 months after vaccination. The DNA of the CDR3 is TGCGCCAGCAGCCGGAAACAGAACACTGAAGCTTTCTTT. This gives the protein CASSRKQNTEAFF.